The T cell receptor beta chain described here comes from a study of cytomegalovirus exposure and HLA in healthy donors. Overall study context: The platform used for the 95 to 150 validation repertoires matched that of the approximately 670 first-cohort repertoires, a later analysis reported. Regarding the study as a whole: Researchers counted approximately 160 TCR beta chains as cytomegalovirus-associated. Under in vitro conditions, three CMV-associated chains were confirmed as specific for CMV antigens.

This CDR3 region has 14 residues. Trimming took 6 bases from V and 3 from J; bases not matched to a gene: 5. Germline CDR1 is MGHRA and CDR2 is YSYEKL. Separate from the 666-subject first cohort was the roughly 120-subject validation cohort, to which the donors belonged. TCRdb's table, derived via immunoSEQ multiplex PCR, lists solely in-frame clones and lacks some. The table records about 240,000 clones, just under 90% of them present only once. In regard to this clone: The target antigen is unknown.

What was sequenced was PBMCs. The sequence came from a man between 18 and 35 years old in good health and CMV-seronegative. The chain employs TRBV4-1 and TRBJ1-3, with 7 bases matching TRBD1. Here the CDR3 reads CASRPTGFGNTIYF. The DNA of the CDR3 is TGCGCCAGCAGACCGACAGGGTTTGGAAACACCATATATTTT.